This paragraph covers one T cell receptor (beta chain) sequence. Its target is unknown. The data are from a study of T cell repertoires in cytomegalovirus infection. Study information: CMV infection and matching HLA type were both indicated by public TCR beta signatures.

Trimming cost V 6 bases and J 3 bases; bases outside gene matches: 10. The V gene's germline CDR1 is MNHEY and CDR2 SMNVEV (reference sequence). This CDR3 is 15 amino acids long. One entry per CDR3 protein, called by TCRdb with MiXCR from the reads. The sample gives about 740,000 distinct CDR3 sequences, approximately 34% of which show up once; about 2.8% is in the top ten. Findings and caveats of the study: The ex vivo response was dominated by HLA-C-restricted CMV-specific TCR beta clonotypes. The study identified carriers of CMV plus the relevant HLA from cumulative public TCR beta family frequency.

This receptor was obtained from a human donor in good health (CMV status not recorded). Some clones in this sample may be carry-over from other donors' samples. Sample: PBMCs. The rearrangement uses TRBV27 and TRBJ2-7; the match to TRBD1 covers 8 bases. Here the CDR3 DNA reads TGTGCCAGCAGCCAGACAGGGGTGAAATTCTACGAGCAGTACTTC. Translation: CASSQTGVKFYEQYF.